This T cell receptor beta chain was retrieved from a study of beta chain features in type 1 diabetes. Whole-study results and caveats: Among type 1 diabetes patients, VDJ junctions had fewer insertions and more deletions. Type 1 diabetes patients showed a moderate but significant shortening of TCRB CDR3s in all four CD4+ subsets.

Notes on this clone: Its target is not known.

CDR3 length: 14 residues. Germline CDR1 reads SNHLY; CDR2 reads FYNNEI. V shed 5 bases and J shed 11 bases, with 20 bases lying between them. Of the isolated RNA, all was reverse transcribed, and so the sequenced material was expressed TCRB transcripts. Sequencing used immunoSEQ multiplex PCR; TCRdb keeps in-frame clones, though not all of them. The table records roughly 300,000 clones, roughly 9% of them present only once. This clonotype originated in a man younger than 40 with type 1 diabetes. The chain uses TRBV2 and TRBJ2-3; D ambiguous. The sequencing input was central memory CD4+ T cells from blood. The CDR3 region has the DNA TGTGCCAGCAGTTCCGGCCGGCCCTTGAATGGGCAGTATTTT. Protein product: CASSSGRPLNGQYF.